These 21 T cell receptor beta chains originate from one sample sequenced in a study of T-cell memory formation after mild COVID-19. MiXCR, run by TCRdb on the 5' RACE reads, gives a single entry per CDR3 protein. This repertoire shows about 110,000 distinct CDR3 sequences, about 18% found once; its top ten account for less than 6%. Sequencing used PBMCs or a T cell subset sorted from them (not recorded which). The receptors were sampled from a man in his late teens or twenties who had mild COVID-19 (a few samples of this study predate the infection). Cell type and time point are not known.

This clonotype appeared a few times. The chain uses TRBV5-1 and TRBJ1-2, with 8 bases identical to TRBD1. Germline V CDR1 and CDR2: SGHRS, YFSETQ. The CDR3 is 15 amino acids. V shed 4 bases, J shed 2 bases, and the junction held 7 bases outside the gene matches. The CDR3, as DNA: TGCGCCAGCAGCCAGGGACAGGTGGGGAACTATGGCTACACCTTC. Protein product: CASSQGQVGNYGYTF.

In this sample, this clonotype turned up many times. The chain carries TRBV5-1 and TRBJ2-5, with a tentative D call TRBD2 (5 bases). The germline V and J ends were trimmed by 0 bases and 3 bases, with 9 bases remaining between them. This CDR3 region has 14 residues. Germline assignment: CDR1 SGHRS and CDR2 YFSETQ. The CDR3 sequence is CASSLGRTKETQYF. DNA of the CDR3: TGCGCCAGCAGCTTGGGGAGGACGAAAGAGACCCAGTACTTC.

This clonotype was recorded once. The chain uses TRBV6-2 or TRBV6-3 and TRBJ2-7; D unresolved. Germline CDR1 MNHEY, CDR2 SVGEGT. The CDR3 extends over 12 amino acids. With 5 bases removed from V and 4 bases from J, the gap between germline ends came to 9 bases. This CDR3 is CASSPAFYEQYF. The CDR3 nucleotides are TGTGCCAGCAGTCCGGCGTTTTACGAGCAGTACTTC.

V is TRBV7-2 and J is TRBJ2-3, with D perhaps given as TRBD1 or TRBD2 (6 bases each). Germline V gives CDR1 SGHTA, CDR2 FQGNSA. This CDR3 region has 13 residues. V shed 6 bases and J shed 7 bases, with 14 bases lying between them. For the CDR3, the DNA is TGTGCCAGCAGGCCCCCGGGGGCGCATACGCAGTATTTT. Residues: CASRPPGAHTQYF.

The chain carries TRBV12-3 or TRBV12-4 and TRBJ1-2, with 9 bases lining up with TRBD1. The CDR3 loop spans 15 amino acids. V lost 7 bases, J lost 4 bases, and 10 bases stayed unmatched. The CDR3 nucleotides are TGTGCCAGCAAACCACAGGGGGCGCTTTCCTATGGCTACACCTTC. It specifies CASKPQGALSYGYTF.

The chain is built from TRBV20-1 and TRBJ2-3; 9 bases align to TRBD2. The trim removed 6 bases at V and 4 bases at J, leaving 11 bases unmatched. CDR3 length: 15 residues. CDR1 is DFQATT, CDR2 SNEGSKA, per germline (reference sequence). The CDR3 protein is CSAPSAGGSSDTQYF. DNA of the CDR3: TGCAGTGCCCCCAGTGCGGGGGGGAGCTCAGATACGCAGTATTTT.

In its sample, this clonotype was seen a few times. V and J are TRBV12-3 or TRBV12-4 and TRBJ2-3; the match to TRBD2 covers 10 bases. This CDR3 has 16 amino acids. Unmatched junction bases numbered 13, after V lost 7 bases and J lost 6 bases. CDR3 sequence (DNA): TGTGCCAGCACCTCGTGGAGCGGGGGGGCCGGGGATACGCAGTATTTT. Its translation is CASTSWSGGAGDTQYF.

This clonotype turned up a few times. The CDR3 here is CASSLSTEGTEAFF. The DNA of the CDR3 is TGTGCCAGCAGTCTATCCACGGAGGGCACTGAAGCTTTCTTT. The chain links TRBV2 to TRBJ1-1, with D unclear. The CDR3 is 14 residues long. Trimming shortened V by 5 bases and J by 4 bases, and 14 bases separated the two germline ends. CDR1 and CDR2 from the germline V gene are SNHLY and FYNNEI.

The chain carries TRBV5-1 and TRBJ2-5; D is unclear. The germline gives CDR1 SGHRS, CDR2 YFSETQ. The CDR3 has 13 amino acids. V was cut by 3 bases and J by 5 bases, with 11 bases left in between. This CDR3 reads CASSSGVEETQYF. In DNA, the CDR3 is TGCGCCAGCAGCTCCGGAGTAGAGGAGACCCAGTACTTC.

The chain uses TRBV6-1 and TRBJ1-6; perhaps TRBD1 as D (5 bases). V lost 4 bases, J lost 9 bases, and 13 bases lay in between. The CDR3 covers 14 residues. Germline CDR1 reads MNHNS; CDR2 reads SASEGT. The DNA for the CDR3 is TGTGCCAGCAGTGCCGGGGGAGGAGGTTCACCCCTCCACTTT. Translated, it gives CASSAGGGGSPLHF.

This clonotype was recorded once. The chain has TRBV4-1 and TRBJ1-5; D remains unclear. This CDR3 has 14 amino acids. The germline CDR1 and CDR2 sequences are MGHRA and YSYEKL. V was trimmed by 6 bases and J by 0 bases, leaving 9 bases between them. This CDR3 is CASRREFSNQPQHF. The CDR3 region has the DNA TGCGCCAGCAGGAGGGAGTTTAGCAATCAGCCCCAGCATTTT.

This clonotype appeared a few times. The chain joins TRBV7-2 to TRBJ1-5; 10 nucleotides agree with TRBD1. Germline V gene sequence: CDR1 SGHTA, CDR2 FQGNSA. After removal of 5 bases from V and 0 bases from J, the junction contained 7 bases not matched to a gene. CDR3 length: 17 residues. The CDR3 loop is CASSMGQGFDSNQPQHF. DNA for the CDR3: TGTGCCAGCAGCATGGGACAGGGGTTTGATAGCAATCAGCCCCAGCATTTT.

This clonotype was picked up a small number of times. The V gene is TRBV28, the J gene TRBJ1-5; TRBD1 might be the D (6 bases). CDR1 and CDR2 from the germline V gene are MDHEN and SYDVKM. The CDR3 is 13 amino acids. Between the trimmed V and J ends, which lost 6 bases and 6 bases, there was a span of 12 bases. CDR3: CASRRGSGQPQHF. The CDR3 DNA reads TGTGCCAGCAGAAGGGGGTCGGGTCAGCCCCAGCATTTT. The entire variable domain, with the rest obtained from reference TRBV28 and TRBJ1-5, is as follows: DVKVTQSSRYLVKRTGEKVFLECVQDMDHENMFWYRQDPGLGLRLIYFSYDVKMKEKGDIPEGYSVSREKKERFSLILESASTNQTSMYLCASRRGSGQPQHFGDGTRLSIL.

V and J are TRBV10-3 and TRBJ1-6; D is possibly TRBD1 (5 bases). Germline V gives CDR1 ENHRY, CDR2 SYGVKD. The CDR3 runs 13 residues. V lost 3 bases to trimming and J lost 6 bases, with 6 bases between them. The DNA of the CDR3 is TGTGCCATCAGTGAACAGGTTAATTCACCCCTCCACTTT. This codes for CAISEQVNSPLHF.

The CDR3 DNA is TGTGCCAGCAGCCTTAGGGGCGTCCGGCTAAATTCACCCCTCCACTTT. This gives the protein CASSLRGVRLNSPLHF. V usage is TRBV7-9 and J usage is TRBJ1-6; weak D call: TRBD1 (5 bases). The germline V gene has CDR1 SEHNR and CDR2 FQNEAQ (reference sequence). There are 16 residues in the CDR3. V dropped 5 bases and J dropped 7 bases, with 18 bases sitting between them.

This clonotype came up a few times. The V gene is TRBV4-2, the J gene TRBJ1-1, with 7 bases fitting TRBD1. The length of the CDR3 is 15 residues. Germline V gives CDR1 LGHNA, CDR2 YNFKEQ. V gave up 4 bases and J gave up 5 bases; unmatched junction bases: 10. The CDR3 DNA sequence: TGTGCCAGCAGCCGACGGGACAGACAGTATACTGAAGCTTTCTTT. This sequence encodes CASSRRDRQYTEAFF.

The chain is built from TRBV7-2 and TRBJ2-2; a weak D match, TRBD2 (5 bases). CDR1 SGHTA and CDR2 FQGNSA come from the germline V gene. This CDR3 is 14 amino acids long. Between the trimmed V and J ends, which lost 7 bases and 4 bases, there was a span of 13 bases. CDR3 protein: CASKKYGGTGELFF. The CDR3 nucleotides are TGTGCCAGCAAAAAATATGGAGGCACCGGGGAGCTGTTTTTT.

The chain uses TRBV7-9 and TRBJ2-3; D is unclear. V lost 8 bases and J lost 2, with 14 bases in between. The CDR3 covers 14 residues. Germline V gene sequence: CDR1 SEHNR, CDR2 FQNEAQ (reference sequence). The CDR3 bases are TGTGCCAGCGGGGAATGGGAAAACACAGATACGCAGTATTTT. It yields the protein CASGEWENTDTQYF.

At least ten counts were recorded for this clonotype. V and J are TRBV6-5 and TRBJ2-5; 10 positions match TRBD2. This CDR3 comprises 16 residues. The junction had 7 bases not matched to a gene; V was cut back by 6 bases and J by 0 bases. Germline assignment: CDR1 MNHEY and CDR2 SVGAGI. The CDR3 nucleotides read TGTGCCAGCAGCTCGTATAGCGGGAGGCACCAAGAGACCCAGTACTTC. As protein: CASSSYSGRHQETQYF.

This clonotype was observed a handful of times. This chain links TRBV5-1 with TRBJ2-3; 9 nucleotides line up with TRBD2. Germline CDR1 is SGHRS and CDR2 is YFSETQ. Trimming removed 4 bases from V and 5 bases from J; junction bases left unmatched: 5. This CDR3 spans 14 amino acids. The CDR3 DNA is TGCGCCAGCAGCCGCGGGGGGGCCGTAGATACGCAGTATTTT. Its protein product is CASSRGGAVDTQYF.

The rearrangement joins TRBV4-1 to TRBJ2-1; D is perhaps TRBD1 or TRBD2 (5 bases each). This CDR3 has 14 residues. The germline V gene encodes CDR1 MGHRA and CDR2 YSYEKL. Between the trimmed V and J ends, which lost 6 bases and 5 bases, there was a span of 14 bases. CDR3 loop: CASRPQWGNNEQFF. The CDR3 coding sequence is TGCGCCAGCAGACCCCAGTGGGGGAACAATGAGCAGTTCTTC.